The clone carrying this TCR beta chain was detected ten times or more. What it recognizes is unknown. These data belong to a study of blood T cells in healthy people across ages. Sample-barcoded 5' priming and a J-beta primer mix drove a second PCR of about 6 to 11 cycles. TCRdb re-called the 5' RACE reads through MiXCR, storing one row per CDR3 protein. The sample lists about 650,000 distinct CDR3 sequences, 32% seen once, with less than 20% in the top ten. CDR1 MDHEN and CDR2 SYDVKM come from the germline V gene. V lost 8 bases to trimming and J lost 1 base, with 9 bases between them. The CDR3 spans 12 residues. Extraction of total RNA produced a minimum of 5 micrograms from each sample. Whole-study results and caveats: When one million T cells were used, diversity estimates were thought to be underestimates. Older individuals had lower TCR beta diversity per million T cells (the decline was roughly linear).

This chain uses TRBV28 with TRBJ2-7; D gene uncertain. The sample was blood. The receptor's source is an elderly woman in good health. The CDR3 DNA sequence: TGTGCCAGCGCGGTTGGGTCCTACGAGCAGTACTTC. Its translation is CASAVGSYEQYF. The full variable domain, rest sourced from reference TRBV28 and TRBJ2-7, is DVKVTQSSRYLVKRTGEKVFLECVQDMDHENMFWYRQDPGLGLRLIYFSYDVKMKEKGDIPEGYSVSREKKERFSLILESASTNQTSMYLCASAVGSYEQYFGPGTRLTVT.